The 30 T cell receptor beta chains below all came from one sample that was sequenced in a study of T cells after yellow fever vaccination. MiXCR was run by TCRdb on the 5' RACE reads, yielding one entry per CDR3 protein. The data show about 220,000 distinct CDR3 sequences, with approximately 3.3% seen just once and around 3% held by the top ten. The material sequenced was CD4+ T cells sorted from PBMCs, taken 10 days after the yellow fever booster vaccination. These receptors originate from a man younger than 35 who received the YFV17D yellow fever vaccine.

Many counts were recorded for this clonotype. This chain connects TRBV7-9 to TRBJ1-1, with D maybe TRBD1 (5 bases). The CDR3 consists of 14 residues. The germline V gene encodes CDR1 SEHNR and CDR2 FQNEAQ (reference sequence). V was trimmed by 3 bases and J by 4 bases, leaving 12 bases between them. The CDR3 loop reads CASSFAGQGTEAFF. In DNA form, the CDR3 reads TGTGCCAGCAGCTTTGCAGGTCAGGGCACTGAAGCTTTCTTT.

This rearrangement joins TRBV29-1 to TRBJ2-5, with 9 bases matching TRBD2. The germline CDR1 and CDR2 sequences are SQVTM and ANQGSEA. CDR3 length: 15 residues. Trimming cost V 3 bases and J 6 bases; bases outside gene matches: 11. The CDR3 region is CSVERGGRVQKTQYF. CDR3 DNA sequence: TGCAGCGTTGAGCGGGGGGGCCGGGTACAAAAGACCCAGTACTTC.

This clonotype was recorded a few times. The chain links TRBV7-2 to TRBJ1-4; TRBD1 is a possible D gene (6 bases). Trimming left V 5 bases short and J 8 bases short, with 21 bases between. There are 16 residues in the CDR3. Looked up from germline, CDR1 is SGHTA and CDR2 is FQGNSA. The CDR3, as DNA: TGTGCCAGCAGCCTCCAAATACAGGGCGGTCGCGAAAAACTGTTTTTT. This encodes CASSLQIQGGREKLFF.

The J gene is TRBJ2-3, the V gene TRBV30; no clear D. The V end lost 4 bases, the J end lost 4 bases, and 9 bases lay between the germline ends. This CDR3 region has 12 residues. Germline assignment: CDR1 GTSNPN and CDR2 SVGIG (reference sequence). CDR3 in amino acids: CAWNLGSDTQYF. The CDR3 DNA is TGTGCCTGGAACCTCGGATCAGATACGCAGTATTTT.

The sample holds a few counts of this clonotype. CDR3: CASSAGRSYNSPLHF. CDR3 sequence (DNA): TGTGCCAGCTCAGCAGGTCGCTCCTATAATTCACCCCTCCACTTT. This chain connects TRBV18 to TRBJ1-6; no reliable D call. This CDR3 region has 15 residues. Trimming pared 5 bases from V and 0 bases from J, leaving 8 bases between. CDR1 and CDR2 (germline): KGHSH, LQKENI. Variable domain in full (rest from reference TRBV18 and TRBJ1-6): NAGVMQNPRHLVRRRGQEARLRCSPMKGHSHVYWYRQLPEEGLKFMVYLQKENIIDESGMPKERFSAEFPKEGPSILRIQQVVRGDSAAYFCASSAGRSYNSPLHFGNGTRLTVT.

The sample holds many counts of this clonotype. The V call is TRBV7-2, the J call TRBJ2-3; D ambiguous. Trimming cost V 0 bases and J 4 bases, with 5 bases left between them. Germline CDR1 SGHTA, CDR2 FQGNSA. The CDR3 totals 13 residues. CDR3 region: CASSLATPDTQYF. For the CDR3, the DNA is TGTGCCAGCAGCTTAGCAACCCCAGATACGCAGTATTTT. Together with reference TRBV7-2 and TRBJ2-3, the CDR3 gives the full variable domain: GAGVSQSPSNKVTEKGKDVELRCDPISGHTALYWYRQSLGQGLEFLIYFQGNSAPDKSGLPSDRFSAERTGGSVSTLTIQRTQQEDSAVYLCASSLATPDTQYFGPGTRLTVL.

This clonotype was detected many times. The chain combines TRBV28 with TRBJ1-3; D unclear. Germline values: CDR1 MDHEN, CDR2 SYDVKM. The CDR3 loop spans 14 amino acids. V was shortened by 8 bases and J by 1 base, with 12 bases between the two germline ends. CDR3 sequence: CASYRDTSGNTIYF. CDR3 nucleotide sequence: TGTGCCAGCTACCGGGATACTTCTGGAAACACCATATATTTT.

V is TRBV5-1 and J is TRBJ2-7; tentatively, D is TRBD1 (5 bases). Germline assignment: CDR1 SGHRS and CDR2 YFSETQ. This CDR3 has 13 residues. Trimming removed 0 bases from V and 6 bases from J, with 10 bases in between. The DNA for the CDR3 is TGCGCCAGCAGCTTGGATAGGGGCGTCGAGCAGTACTTC. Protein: CASSLDRGVEQYF.

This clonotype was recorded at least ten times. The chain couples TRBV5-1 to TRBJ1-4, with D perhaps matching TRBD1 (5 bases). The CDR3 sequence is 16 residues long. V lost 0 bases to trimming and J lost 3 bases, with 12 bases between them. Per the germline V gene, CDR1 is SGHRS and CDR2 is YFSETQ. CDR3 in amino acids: CASSLAPGGANEKLFF. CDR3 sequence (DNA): TGCGCCAGCAGCTTGGCCCCTGGGGGGGCTAATGAAAAACTGTTTTTT.

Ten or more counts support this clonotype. The DNA for the CDR3 is TGTGCCAGCAGTTTGATCCGGAATTCACCCCTCCACTTT. Translated: CASSLIRNSPLHF. This chain joins TRBV28 and TRBJ1-6; D is uncertain. Germline V gives CDR1 MDHEN, CDR2 SYDVKM. This CDR3 contains 13 residues. The V gene lost 3 bases and the J gene lost 7 bases, with 7 bases spanning the gap.

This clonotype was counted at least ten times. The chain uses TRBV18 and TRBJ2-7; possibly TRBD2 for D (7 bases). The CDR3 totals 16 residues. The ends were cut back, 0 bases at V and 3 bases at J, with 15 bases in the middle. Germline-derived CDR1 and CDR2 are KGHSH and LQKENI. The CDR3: CASSPPGGATIYEQYF. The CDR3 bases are TGTGCCAGCTCACCACCGGGGGGGGCCACTATCTACGAGCAGTACTTC.

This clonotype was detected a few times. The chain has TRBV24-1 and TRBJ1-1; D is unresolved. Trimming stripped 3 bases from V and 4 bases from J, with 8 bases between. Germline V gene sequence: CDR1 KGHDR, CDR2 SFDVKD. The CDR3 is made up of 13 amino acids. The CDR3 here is CATSDRQVTEAFF. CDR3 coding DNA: TGTGCCACCAGTGATCGGCAGGTCACTGAAGCTTTCTTT.

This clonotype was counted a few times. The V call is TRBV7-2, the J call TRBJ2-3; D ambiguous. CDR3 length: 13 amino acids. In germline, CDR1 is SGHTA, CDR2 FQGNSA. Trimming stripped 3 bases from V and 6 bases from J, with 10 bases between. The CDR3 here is CASSFGMMDTQYF. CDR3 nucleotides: TGTGCCAGCAGCTTTGGTATGATGGATACGCAGTATTTT.

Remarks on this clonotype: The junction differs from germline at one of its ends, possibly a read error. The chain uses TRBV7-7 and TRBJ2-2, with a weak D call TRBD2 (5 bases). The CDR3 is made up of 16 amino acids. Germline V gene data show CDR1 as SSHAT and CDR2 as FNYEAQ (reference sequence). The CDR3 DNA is TGTGCTAGCAGCTTCTCCCGGACTGCGAACACCGGGGAGCTGTTTTTT. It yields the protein CASSFSRTANTGELFF.

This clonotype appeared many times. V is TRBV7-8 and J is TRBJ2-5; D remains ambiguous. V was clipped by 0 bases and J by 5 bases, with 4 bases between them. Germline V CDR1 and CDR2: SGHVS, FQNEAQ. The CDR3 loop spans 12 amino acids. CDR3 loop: CASSLAIETQYF. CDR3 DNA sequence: TGTGCCAGCAGCTTAGCGATTGAGACCCAGTACTTC.

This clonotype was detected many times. As DNA, the CDR3 is TGTGCCAGCAGTGGCCTGGTCGAGACCCAGTACTTC. Its translation: CASSGLVETQYF. The chain is built from TRBV2 and TRBJ2-5; D not certain. CDR1 and CDR2 from the germline V gene are SNHLY and FYNNEI. V was shortened by 4 bases and J by 5 bases, with 8 bases between the two germline ends. There are 12 residues in the CDR3.

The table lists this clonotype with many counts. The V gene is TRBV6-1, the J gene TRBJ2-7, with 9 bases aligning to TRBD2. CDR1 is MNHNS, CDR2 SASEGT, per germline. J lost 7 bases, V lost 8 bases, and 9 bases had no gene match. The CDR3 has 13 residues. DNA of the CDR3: TGTGCCAGCGGCGGGGGGGCTCCGGAGGAGCAGTACTTC. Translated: CASGGGAPEEQYF.

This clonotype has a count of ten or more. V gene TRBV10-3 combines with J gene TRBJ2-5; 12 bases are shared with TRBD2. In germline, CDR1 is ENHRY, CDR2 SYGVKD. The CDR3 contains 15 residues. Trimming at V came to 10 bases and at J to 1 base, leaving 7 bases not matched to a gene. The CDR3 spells CASLPSGGAQETQYF. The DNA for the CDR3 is TGTGCCAGCCTCCCTAGCGGGGGGGCCCAAGAGACCCAGTACTTC.

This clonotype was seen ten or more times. The CDR3 reads CASSPRQGALGTQYF. The CDR3 DNA reads TGTGCCAGCAGCCCAAGACAGGGAGCCCTAGGGACCCAGTACTTC. This chain uses TRBV7-2 with TRBJ2-5; 7 bases line up with TRBD1. CDR3 length equals 15 residues. Trimming took 5 bases from V and 7 from J; bases not matched to a gene: 13. CDR1 SGHTA and CDR2 FQGNSA come from the germline V gene.

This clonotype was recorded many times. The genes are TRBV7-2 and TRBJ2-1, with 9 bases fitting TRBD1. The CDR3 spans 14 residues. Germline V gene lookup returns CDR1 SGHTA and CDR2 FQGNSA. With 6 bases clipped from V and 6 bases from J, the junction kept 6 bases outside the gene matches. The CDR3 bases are TGTGCCAGCAGGACAGGGGGTCGAATCAATGAGCAGTTCTTC. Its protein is CASRTGGRINEQFF.

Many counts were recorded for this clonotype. The CDR3 loop reads CSASGGPNQPQHF. CDR3 DNA sequence: TGCAGTGCTAGTGGGGGACCTAATCAGCCCCAGCATTTT. The J gene is TRBJ1-5, the V gene TRBV20-1; a possible D gene is TRBD1 (5 bases). V lost 3 bases, J lost 4 bases, and 10 bases lay in between. CDR3 size: 13 residues. Germline V CDR1 and CDR2: DFQATT, SNEGSKA (reference sequence).

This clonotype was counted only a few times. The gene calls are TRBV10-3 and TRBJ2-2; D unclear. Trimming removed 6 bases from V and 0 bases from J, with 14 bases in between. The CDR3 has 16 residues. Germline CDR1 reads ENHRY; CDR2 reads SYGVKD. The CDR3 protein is CAISARTAANTGELFF. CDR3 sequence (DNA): TGTGCCATCAGCGCTCGGACGGCCGCGAACACCGGGGAGCTGTTTTTT.

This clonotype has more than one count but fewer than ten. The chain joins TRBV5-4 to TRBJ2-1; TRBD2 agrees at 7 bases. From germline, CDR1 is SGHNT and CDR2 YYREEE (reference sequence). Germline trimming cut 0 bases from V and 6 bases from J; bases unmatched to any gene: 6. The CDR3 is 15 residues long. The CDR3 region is CASSLGGGFPNEQFF. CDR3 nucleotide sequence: TGTGCCAGCAGCTTGGGGGGGGGATTCCCCAATGAGCAGTTCTTC.

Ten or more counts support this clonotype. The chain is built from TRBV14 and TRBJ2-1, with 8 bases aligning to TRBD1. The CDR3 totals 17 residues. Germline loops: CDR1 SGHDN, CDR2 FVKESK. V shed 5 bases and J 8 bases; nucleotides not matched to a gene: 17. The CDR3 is CASSYRTGTMIRDEQFF. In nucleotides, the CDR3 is TGTGCCAGCAGCTATAGGACAGGGACCATGATTAGGGATGAGCAGTTCTTC.

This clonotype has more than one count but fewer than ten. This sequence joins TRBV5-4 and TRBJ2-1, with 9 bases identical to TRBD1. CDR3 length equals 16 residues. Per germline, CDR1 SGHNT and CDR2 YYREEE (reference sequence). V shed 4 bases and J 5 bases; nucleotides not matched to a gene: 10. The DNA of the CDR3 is TGTGCCAGCAGCATGGGGACAGGGAGGGGGCACAATGAGCAGTTCTTC. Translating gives CASSMGTGRGHNEQFF.

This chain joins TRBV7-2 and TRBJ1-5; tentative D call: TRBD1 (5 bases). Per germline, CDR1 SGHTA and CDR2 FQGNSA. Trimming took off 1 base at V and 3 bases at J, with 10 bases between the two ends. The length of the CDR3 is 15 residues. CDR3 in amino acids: CASSLVGGTNQPQHF. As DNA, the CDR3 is TGTGCCAGCAGCTTAGTGGGGGGGACCAATCAGCCCCAGCATTTT.

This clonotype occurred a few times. Here the CDR3 DNA reads TGTGCCAGCAGTCGAGCGGGGAACACAGATACGCAGTATTTT. This gives the protein CASSRAGNTDTQYF. This chain connects TRBV12-3 or TRBV12-4 to TRBJ2-3; the match to TRBD2 covers 7 bases. The trim removed 5 bases at V and 2 bases at J, leaving 4 bases unmatched. This CDR3 spans 14 amino acids.

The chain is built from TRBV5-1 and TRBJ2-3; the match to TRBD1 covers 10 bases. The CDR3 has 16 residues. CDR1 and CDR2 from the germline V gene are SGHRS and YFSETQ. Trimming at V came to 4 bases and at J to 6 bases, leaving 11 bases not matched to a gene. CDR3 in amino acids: CASSTGTGAKADTQYF. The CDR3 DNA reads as TGCGCCAGCAGCACGGGGACAGGGGCAAAAGCTGATACGCAGTATTTT. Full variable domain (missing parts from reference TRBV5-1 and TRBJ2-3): KAGVTQTPRYLIKTRGQQVTLSCSPISGHRSVSWYQQTPGQGLQFLFEYFSETQRNKGNFPGRFSGRQFSNSRSEMNVSTLELGDSALYLCASSTGTGAKADTQYFGPGTRLTVL.

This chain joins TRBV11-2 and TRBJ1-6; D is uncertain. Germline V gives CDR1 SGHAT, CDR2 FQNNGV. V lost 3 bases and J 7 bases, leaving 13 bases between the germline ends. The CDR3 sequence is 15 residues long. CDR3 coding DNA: TGTGCCAGCAGCTTTAGGCTAAATGGAAATTCACCCCTCCACTTT. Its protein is CASSFRLNGNSPLHF. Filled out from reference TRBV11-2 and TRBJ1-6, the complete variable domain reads EAGVAQSPRYKIIEKRQSVAFWCNPISGHATLYWYQQILGQGPKLLIQFQNNGVVDDSQLPKDRFSAERLKGVDSTLKIQPAKLEDSAVYLCASSFRLNGNSPLHFGNGTRLTVT.

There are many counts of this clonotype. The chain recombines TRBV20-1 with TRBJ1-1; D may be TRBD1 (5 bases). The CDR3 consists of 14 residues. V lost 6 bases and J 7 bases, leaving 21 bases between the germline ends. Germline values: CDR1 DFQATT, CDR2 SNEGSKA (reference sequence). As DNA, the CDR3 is TGCAGTGCGGACCGAACAGGCTCATCAATTGAAGCTTTCTTT. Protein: CSADRTGSSIEAFF.